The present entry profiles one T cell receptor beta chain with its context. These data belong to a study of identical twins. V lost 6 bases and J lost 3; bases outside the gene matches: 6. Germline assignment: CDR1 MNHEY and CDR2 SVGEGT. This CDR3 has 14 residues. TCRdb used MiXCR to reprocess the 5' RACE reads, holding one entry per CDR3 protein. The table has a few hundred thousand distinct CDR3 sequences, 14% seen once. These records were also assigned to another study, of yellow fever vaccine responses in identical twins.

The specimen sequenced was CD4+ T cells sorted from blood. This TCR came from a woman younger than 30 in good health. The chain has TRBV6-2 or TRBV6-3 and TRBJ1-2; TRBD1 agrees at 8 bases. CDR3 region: CASRMDRADYGYTF. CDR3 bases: TGTGCCAGCAGGATGGACAGGGCGGACTATGGCTACACCTTC.